This T cell receptor beta chain was found in a study of shared clonotypes between healthy human individuals. Genomic DNA (from each subset) was split evenly across several immunoSEQ plates. Using immunoSEQ multiplex PCR, the repertoire was profiled, and TCRdb retains in-frame clones only, with some absent. This sample yields a few hundred thousand clones, of which about 96% are seen a single time; roughly 0.05% belongs to the top ten. Sequences were obtained from naive CD4+ T cells sorted from blood. The sample's subset: CD45RA+ positively selected. The TCR originated in a woman aged 25 to 45 in good health.

CDR3 region: CASTFGQTNYGYTF. The CDR3 DNA reads as TGTGCCAGCACGTTCGGGCAGACTAACTATGGCTACACCTTC. The rearrangement uses TRBV2 and TRBJ1-2, with D hard to call. Trimming took off 7 bases at V and 0 bases at J, with 12 bases between the two ends. There are 14 residues in the CDR3. Germline V gives CDR1 SNHLY, CDR2 FYNNEI.